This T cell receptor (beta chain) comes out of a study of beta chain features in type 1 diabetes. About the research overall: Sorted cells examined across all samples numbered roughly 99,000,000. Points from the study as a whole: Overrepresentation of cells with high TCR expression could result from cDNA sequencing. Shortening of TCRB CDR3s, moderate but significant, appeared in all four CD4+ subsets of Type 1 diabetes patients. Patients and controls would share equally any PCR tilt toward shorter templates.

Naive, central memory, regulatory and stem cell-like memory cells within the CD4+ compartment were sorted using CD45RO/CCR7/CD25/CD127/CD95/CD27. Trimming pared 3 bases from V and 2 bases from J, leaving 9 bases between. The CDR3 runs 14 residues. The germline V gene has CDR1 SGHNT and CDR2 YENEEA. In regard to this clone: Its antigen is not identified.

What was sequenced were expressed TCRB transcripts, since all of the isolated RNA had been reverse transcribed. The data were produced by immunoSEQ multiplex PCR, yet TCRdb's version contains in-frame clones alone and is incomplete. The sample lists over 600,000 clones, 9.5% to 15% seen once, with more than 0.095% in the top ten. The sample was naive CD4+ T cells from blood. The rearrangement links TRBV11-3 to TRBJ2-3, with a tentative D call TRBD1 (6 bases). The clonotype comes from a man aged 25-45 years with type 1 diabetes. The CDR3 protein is CASSFNRATDTQYF. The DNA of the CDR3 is TGTGCCAGCAGCTTTAACAGGGCCACAGATACGCAGTATTTT.